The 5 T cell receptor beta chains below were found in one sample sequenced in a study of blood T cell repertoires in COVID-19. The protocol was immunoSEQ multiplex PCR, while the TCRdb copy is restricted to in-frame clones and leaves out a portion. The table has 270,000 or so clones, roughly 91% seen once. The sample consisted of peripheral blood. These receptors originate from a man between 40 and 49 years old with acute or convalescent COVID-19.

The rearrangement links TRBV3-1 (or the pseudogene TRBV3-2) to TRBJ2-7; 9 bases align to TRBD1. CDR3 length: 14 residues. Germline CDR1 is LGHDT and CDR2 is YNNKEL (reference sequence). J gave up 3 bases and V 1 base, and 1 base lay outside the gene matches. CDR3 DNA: TGTGCCAGCAGCCAAGTGGACAGGGGCTACGAGCAGTACTTC. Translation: CASSQVDRGYEQYF.

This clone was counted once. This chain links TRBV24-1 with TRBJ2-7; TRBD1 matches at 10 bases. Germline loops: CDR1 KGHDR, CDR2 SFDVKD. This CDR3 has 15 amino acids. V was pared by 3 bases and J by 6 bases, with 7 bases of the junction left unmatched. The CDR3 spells CATSDSGQGDGEQYF. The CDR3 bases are TGTGCCACCAGTGATAGCGGACAGGGGGACGGCGAGCAGTACTTC.

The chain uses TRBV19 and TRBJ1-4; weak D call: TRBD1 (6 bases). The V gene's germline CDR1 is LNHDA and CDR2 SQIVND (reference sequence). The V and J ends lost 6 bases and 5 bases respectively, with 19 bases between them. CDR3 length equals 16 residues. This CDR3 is CASSRPMGQGNEKLFF. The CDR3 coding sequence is TGTGCCAGTAGCCGCCCGATGGGGCAGGGGAATGAAAAACTGTTTTTT.

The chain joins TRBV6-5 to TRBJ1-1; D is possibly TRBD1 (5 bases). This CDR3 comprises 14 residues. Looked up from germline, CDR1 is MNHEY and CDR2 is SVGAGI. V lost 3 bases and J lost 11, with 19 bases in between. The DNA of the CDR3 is TGTGCCAGCAGTTATATTGGACAAGGGATAAGGGCTTTCTTT. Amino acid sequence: CASSYIGQGIRAFF.

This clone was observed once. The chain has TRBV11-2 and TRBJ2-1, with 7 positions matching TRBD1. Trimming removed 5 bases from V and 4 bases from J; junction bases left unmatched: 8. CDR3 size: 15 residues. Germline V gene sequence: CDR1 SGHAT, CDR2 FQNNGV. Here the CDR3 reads CASSRIGQAYNEQFF. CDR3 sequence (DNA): TGTGCCAGCAGCCGGATCGGACAGGCATACAATGAGCAGTTCTTC.